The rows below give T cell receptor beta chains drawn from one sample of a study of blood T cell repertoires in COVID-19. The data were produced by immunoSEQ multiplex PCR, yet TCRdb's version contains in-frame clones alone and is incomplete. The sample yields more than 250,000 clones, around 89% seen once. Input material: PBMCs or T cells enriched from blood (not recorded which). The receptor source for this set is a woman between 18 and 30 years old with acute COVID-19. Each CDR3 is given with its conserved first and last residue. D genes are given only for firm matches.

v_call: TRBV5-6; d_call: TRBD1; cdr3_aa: CASSLWGTANNEKLFF
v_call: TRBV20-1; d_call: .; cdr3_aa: CSAVRVYGYTF
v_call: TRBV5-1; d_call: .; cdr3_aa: CASSLSSGEGHYEQYF
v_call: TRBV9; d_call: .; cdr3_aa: CASSVAVANEQFF
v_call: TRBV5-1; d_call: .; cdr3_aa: CASSLNLRGGNYGYTF
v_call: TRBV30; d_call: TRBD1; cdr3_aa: CAWSVGQLNYGYTF
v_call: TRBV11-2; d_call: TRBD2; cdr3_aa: CASSPGTSGNQETQYF
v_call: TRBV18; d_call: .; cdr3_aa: CASSPSSGLYGELFF
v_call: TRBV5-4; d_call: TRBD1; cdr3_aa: CASSLGGTGALSYTF
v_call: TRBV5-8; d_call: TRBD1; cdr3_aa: CASSTSGTGLFGSYNSPLHF
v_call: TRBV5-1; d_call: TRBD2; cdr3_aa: CASSSWTSGTYEQYF
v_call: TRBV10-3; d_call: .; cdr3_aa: CAISELGKNSPLHF
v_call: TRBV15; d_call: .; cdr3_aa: CATSRDRGGYGYTF
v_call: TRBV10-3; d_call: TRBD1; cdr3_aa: CATSRTGGLDSPLHF
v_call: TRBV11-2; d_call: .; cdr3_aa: CASSLSGLDTQYF